This T cell receptor (beta chain) comes out of a study of CD8 T cells in Susac syndrome. This clonotype appeared a single time. It was with random hexamers that 0.5 to 1 ug RNA was reverse transcribed. TCRdb ran MiXCR on the immunoSEQ multiplex PCR reads and lists one entry per CDR3 protein. The sample lists around 150,000 distinct CDR3 sequences; around 94% were seen once. The germline V gene has CDR1 SQVTM and CDR2 ANQGSEA. CDR3 length: 13 residues. V dropped 7 bases and J dropped 0; count of bases not matched to a gene: 5. Specimen: CD4+ T cells from PBMCs. The sequence was obtained from a human donor in good health. J is TRBJ1-2 and V is TRBV29-1; 7 bases map to TRBD1. CDR3 nucleotide sequence: TGCAGCGCCGGACAGGAAGCTAACTATGGCTACACCTTC. Its translation: CSAGQEANYGYTF.